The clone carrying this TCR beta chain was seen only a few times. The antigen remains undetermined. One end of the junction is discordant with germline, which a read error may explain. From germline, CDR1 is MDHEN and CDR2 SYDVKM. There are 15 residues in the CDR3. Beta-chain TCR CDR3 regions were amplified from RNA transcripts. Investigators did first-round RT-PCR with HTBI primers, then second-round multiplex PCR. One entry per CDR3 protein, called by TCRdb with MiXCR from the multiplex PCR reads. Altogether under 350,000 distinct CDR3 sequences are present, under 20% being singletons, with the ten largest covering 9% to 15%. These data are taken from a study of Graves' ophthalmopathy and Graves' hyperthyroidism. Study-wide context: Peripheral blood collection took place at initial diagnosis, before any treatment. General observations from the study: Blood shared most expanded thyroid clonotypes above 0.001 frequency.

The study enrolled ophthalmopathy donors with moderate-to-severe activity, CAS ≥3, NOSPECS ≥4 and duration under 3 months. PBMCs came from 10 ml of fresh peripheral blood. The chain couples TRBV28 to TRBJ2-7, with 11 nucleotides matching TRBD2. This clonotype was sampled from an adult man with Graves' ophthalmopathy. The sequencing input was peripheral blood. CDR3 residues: CASRLFSSGGSEQYF. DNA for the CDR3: TGTGCCAGCAGATTATTCTCTAGCGGGGGGTCCGAGCAGTACTTC. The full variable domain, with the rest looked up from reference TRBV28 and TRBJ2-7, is DVKVTQSSRYLVKRTGEKVFLECVQDMDHENMFWYRQDPGLGLRLIYFSYDVKMKEKGDIPEGYSVSREKKERFSLILESASTNQTSMYLCASRLFSSGGSEQYFGPGTRLTVT.